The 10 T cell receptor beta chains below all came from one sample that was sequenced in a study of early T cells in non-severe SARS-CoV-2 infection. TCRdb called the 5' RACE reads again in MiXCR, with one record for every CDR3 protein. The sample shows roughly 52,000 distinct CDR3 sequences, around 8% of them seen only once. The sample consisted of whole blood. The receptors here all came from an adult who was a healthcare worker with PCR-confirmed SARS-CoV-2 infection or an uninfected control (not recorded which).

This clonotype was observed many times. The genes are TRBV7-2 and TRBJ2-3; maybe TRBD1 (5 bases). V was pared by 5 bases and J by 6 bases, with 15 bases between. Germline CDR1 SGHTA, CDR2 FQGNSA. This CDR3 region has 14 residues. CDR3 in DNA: TGTGCCAGCAGCCCGGGTGGGGCCGGGGATACGCAGTATTTT. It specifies CASSPGGAGDTQYF.

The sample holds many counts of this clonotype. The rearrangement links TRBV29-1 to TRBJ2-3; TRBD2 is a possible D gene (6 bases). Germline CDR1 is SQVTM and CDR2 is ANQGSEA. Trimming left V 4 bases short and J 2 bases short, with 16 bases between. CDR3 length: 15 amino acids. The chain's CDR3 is CSVAYGGTNTDTQYF. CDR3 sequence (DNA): TGCAGCGTTGCTTATGGCGGGACGAACACAGATACGCAGTATTTT.

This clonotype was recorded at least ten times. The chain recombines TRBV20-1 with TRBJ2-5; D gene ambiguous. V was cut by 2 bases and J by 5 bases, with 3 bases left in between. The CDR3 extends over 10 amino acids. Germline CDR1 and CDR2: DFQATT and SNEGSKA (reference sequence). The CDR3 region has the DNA TGCAGTGCTAGACAGGAGACCCAGTACTTC. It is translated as CSARQETQYF.

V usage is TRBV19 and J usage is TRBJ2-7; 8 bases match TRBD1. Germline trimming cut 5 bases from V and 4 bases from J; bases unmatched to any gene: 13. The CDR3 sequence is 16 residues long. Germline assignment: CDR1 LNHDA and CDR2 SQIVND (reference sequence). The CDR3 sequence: CASSDGTGGKGYEQYF. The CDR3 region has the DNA TGTGCCAGTAGTGACGGGACAGGAGGAAAGGGGTACGAGCAGTACTTC.

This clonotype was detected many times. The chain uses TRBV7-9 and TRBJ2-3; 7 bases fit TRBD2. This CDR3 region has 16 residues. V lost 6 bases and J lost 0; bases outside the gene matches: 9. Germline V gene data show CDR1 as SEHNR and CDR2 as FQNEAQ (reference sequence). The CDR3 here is CASRSSAGSSTDTQYF. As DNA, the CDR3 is TGTGCCAGCAGATCCTCAGCGGGATCTAGCACAGATACGCAGTATTTT.

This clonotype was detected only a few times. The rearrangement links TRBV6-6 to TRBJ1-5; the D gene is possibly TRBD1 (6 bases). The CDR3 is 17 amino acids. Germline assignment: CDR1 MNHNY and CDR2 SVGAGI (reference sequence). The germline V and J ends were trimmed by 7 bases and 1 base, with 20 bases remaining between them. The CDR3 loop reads CASTPSSGGQSNQPQHF. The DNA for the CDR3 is TGTGCCAGCACCCCCAGCTCGGGGGGCCAAAGCAATCAGCCCCAGCATTTT.

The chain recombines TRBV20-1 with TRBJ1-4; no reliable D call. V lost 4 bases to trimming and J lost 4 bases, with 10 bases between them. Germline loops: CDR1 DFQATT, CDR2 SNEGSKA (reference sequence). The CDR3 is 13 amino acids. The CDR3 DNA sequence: TGCAGTGCTAAGGGTCTGAGTAATGAAAAACTGTTTTTT. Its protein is CSAKGLSNEKLFF.

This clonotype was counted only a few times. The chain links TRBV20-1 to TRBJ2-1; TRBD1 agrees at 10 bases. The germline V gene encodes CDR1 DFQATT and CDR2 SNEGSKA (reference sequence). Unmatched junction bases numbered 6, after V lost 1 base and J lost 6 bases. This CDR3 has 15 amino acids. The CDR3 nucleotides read TGCAGTGCTAGAGGGGGGACAGGGGCCGGCAATGAGCAGTTCTTC. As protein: CSARGGTGAGNEQFF.

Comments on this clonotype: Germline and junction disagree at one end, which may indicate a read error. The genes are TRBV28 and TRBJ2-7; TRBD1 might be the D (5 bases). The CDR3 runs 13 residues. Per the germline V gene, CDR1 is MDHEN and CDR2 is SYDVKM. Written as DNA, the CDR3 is TGTGCCAGCCGTTTCCAGGGATTCTACGAGCAGTACTTC. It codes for CASRFQGFYEQYF.

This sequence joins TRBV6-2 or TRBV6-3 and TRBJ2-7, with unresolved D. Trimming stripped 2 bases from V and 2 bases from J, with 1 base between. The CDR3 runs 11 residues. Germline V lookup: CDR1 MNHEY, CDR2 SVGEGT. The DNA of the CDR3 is TGTGCCAGCAGTTACCCCTACGAGCAGTACTTC. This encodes CASSYPYEQYF.